This TCR beta chain appears in the sequencing data of a study of T cell responses to AZD1222 COVID-19 vaccine. Concerning this clone itself: Its antigen is not known. Other DNA sequences in the sample encode the same CDR3.

Findings and caveats of the study: After the peak T cell response, and only then, were repertoires sampled.

Profiled with immunoSEQ multiplex PCR; TCRdb holds only in-frame clones, not every one. The data contain 110,000 to 150,000 clones, about 91% of them singletons. The CDR3 is 15 residues long. Per germline, CDR1 LGHDT and CDR2 YNNKEL (reference sequence). V lost 1 base, J lost 0 bases, and 7 bases lay in between. The clonotype comes from an adult in good health. This chain uses TRBV3-1 (or the pseudogene TRBV3-2) with TRBJ2-1; D uncertain. The sequenced sample was peripheral blood, obtained on day 0 of AZD1222 vaccination. The CDR3 DNA reads TGTGCCAGCAGCCAAGGAGGCAGCTCCTACAATGAGCAGTTCTTC. It yields the protein CASSQGGSSYNEQFF.